There are a few counts of the clone carrying this T cell receptor (beta chain). Its specificity is unknown. This specimen belongs to a study of cytotoxic CD8 clonotypes in ibrutinib-treated CLL. Study information: Within the patient group, roughly 11 were relapsed/refractory and some 16 treatment-naive, and 17 were IGHV unmutated.

Study observations and caveats: Baseline values of clonality outstripped age-matched healthy donors and followed circulating CD8+ T-cell counts.

CDR1 and CDR2 (germline): SGHNT, YYREEE (reference sequence). Germline trimming cut 5 bases from V and 5 bases from J; bases unmatched to any gene: 4. This CDR3 spans 13 amino acids. This table comes from immunoSEQ multiplex PCR, and its TCRdb copy is limited to in-frame clones, with some not included. The table has roughly 16,000 clones, 55% to 80% seen once. The chain combines TRBV5-4 with TRBJ2-3; 8 bases are shared with TRBD1. The receptor comes from a human donor with chronic lymphocytic leukemia. Specimen: PBMCs, collected before ibrutinib treatment. The CDR3 nucleotides read TGTGCCAGCAGTACAGGGGGAGGAGATACGCAGTATTTT. It specifies CASSTGGGDTQYF.